These 22 T cell receptor beta chains were all obtained from the same sample, sequenced in a study of CD8 T cells in ankylosing spondylitis. Whole-study findings and limits: Ankylosing spondylitis blood seemed to carry a telltale TCR beta motif made of about 8 highly homologous variants.

Antigens for these TCRs are unknown. TCRdb passed the 5' RACE reads through MiXCR, listing each CDR3 protein once. Here the sample spans about 480,000 distinct CDR3 sequences, roughly 15% being singletons. Sequenced material: blood, either unsorted or a sorted T cell fraction (not recorded which). These receptor sequences come from a male donor with ankylosing spondylitis.

The sample holds a few counts of this clonotype. The chain employs TRBV5-1 and TRBJ1-5; 8 nucleotides align to TRBD1. The CDR3 runs to 15 residues. Germline lookup yields CDR1 SGHRS and CDR2 YFSETQ. Germline trimming cut 1 base from V and 2 bases from J; bases unmatched to any gene: 2. The CDR3 DNA is TGCGCCAGCAGCTTGACAGGGGGGCGCAATCAGCCCCAGCATTTT. Translated, it gives CASSLTGGRNQPQHF.

This clonotype was recorded a few times. The genes are TRBV11-3 and TRBJ2-2, with 7 positions matching TRBD2. The V segment lost 1 base and the J segment 4 bases; nucleotides outside the gene matches: 6. Germline loops: CDR1 SGHNT, CDR2 YENEEA. This CDR3 region has 16 residues. The chain's CDR3 is CASSLASGVGTGELFF. The CDR3 coding sequence is TGTGCCAGCAGCTTAGCAAGCGGGGTGGGCACCGGGGAGCTGTTTTTT.

This clonotype was observed a few times. V and J are TRBV21-1 and TRBJ2-1; the table's TRBD2 call for D was not verified on the DNA. TRBV21-1 is a recognized pseudogene. This CDR3 has 22 residues. Here the CDR3 reads CASSKEGELAGAHPSSYNEQFF. The CDR3, as DNA: TGTGCCAGCAGCAAAGAAGGAGAACTAGCGGGGGCCCATCCTAGCTCCTACAATGAGCAGTTCTTC.

The chain recombines TRBV20-1 with TRBJ2-3; 8 bases map to TRBD2. Unmatched junction bases numbered 16, after V lost 6 bases and J lost 8 bases. Germline-derived CDR1 and CDR2 are DFQATT and SNEGSKA (reference sequence). This CDR3 spans 15 amino acids. In DNA form, the CDR3 reads TGCAGTGCCCCCCCGACGGGACTAGGGCGGGCTACGCAGTATTTT. It codes for CSAPPTGLGRATQYF.

This clonotype was found many times. This chain links TRBV5-1 with TRBJ1-1, with TRBD1 as a possible D gene (6 bases). The CDR3 totals 15 residues. V was shortened by 2 bases and J by 0 bases, with 11 bases between the two germline ends. Per germline, CDR1 SGHRS and CDR2 YFSETQ. In DNA, the CDR3 is TGCGCCAGCAGCTTATGGCCAGGGGTGAACACTGAAGCTTTCTTT. It is translated as CASSLWPGVNTEAFF.

This clonotype was picked up a small number of times. The V gene is TRBV12-3 or TRBV12-4, the J gene TRBJ2-1; 7 positions match TRBD2. The J segment lost 3 bases and the V segment lost 5 bases, leaving 7 bases of the junction unmatched. The CDR3 is 15 amino acids. Here the CDR3 DNA reads TGTGCCAGCAGTCAGAGCGGGAAGGTCTACAATGAGCAGTTCTTC. Amino acids: CASSQSGKVYNEQFF.

In its sample, this clonotype was seen a few times. Here the CDR3 reads CASSLLGRNTEAFF. Written as DNA, the CDR3 is TGCGCCAGCAGCTTGCTCGGGAGGAACACTGAAGCTTTCTTT. The chain joins TRBV5-1 to TRBJ1-1; D ambiguous. CDR3 length: 14 amino acids. Germline V lookup: CDR1 SGHRS, CDR2 YFSETQ. V lost 1 base to trimming and J lost 1 base, with 8 bases between them.

The chain has TRBV30 and TRBJ1-5; 8 bases fit TRBD1. Germline trimming cut 0 bases from V and 7 bases from J; bases unmatched to any gene: 14. There are 17 residues in the CDR3. CDR1 GTSNPN and CDR2 SVGIG come from the germline V gene (reference sequence). The CDR3 nucleotides are TGTGCCTGGAGTGTCCGGGCAGGGGGCTTGGCCGGACAGCCCCAGCATTTT. This codes for CAWSVRAGGLAGQPQHF.

This clonotype has only a few counts. The genes are TRBV19 and TRBJ2-1; D not certain. CDR3 length: 17 residues. Trimming cost V 2 bases and J 6 bases, with 20 bases left between them. Germline V CDR1 and CDR2: LNHDA, SQIVND (reference sequence). The CDR3 protein is CASSIKVRLDFPNEQFF. The CDR3, as DNA: TGTGCCAGTAGTATAAAGGTCCGGCTAGATTTCCCCAATGAGCAGTTCTTC.

This clonotype was observed a handful of times. The gene calls are TRBV11-2 and TRBJ1-3; D is perhaps TRBD1 (5 bases). V lost 1 base and J lost 0, with 10 bases in between. Per germline, CDR1 SGHAT and CDR2 FQNNGV. This CDR3 comprises 16 residues. CDR3 nucleotide sequence: TGTGCCAGCAGCTTAGGCAAACAGGCCTCTGGAAACACCATATATTTT. Its translation: CASSLGKQASGNTIYF.

The V call is TRBV15, the J call TRBJ2-5, with TRBD1 matching over 9 bases. The V segment lost 5 bases and the J segment 5 bases; nucleotides outside the gene matches: 3. The germline CDR1 and CDR2 sequences are LNHNV and YYDKDF (reference sequence). The CDR3 totals 13 residues. CDR3 protein: CATSRDRVETQYF. CDR3 DNA: TGTGCCACCAGCCGGGACAGGGTGGAGACCCAGTACTTC.

This clonotype has a single count. The chain carries TRBV15 and TRBJ1-1, with a weak D call TRBD1 (5 bases). V shed 1 base and J shed 5 bases, with 8 bases lying between them. CDR1 is LNHNV, CDR2 YYDKDF, per germline (reference sequence). This CDR3 region has 13 residues. The CDR3 coding sequence is TGTGCCACCAGCAGAGCTGGGGGGACTGAAGCTTTCTTT. Protein: CATSRAGGTEAFF.

J is TRBJ2-5 and V is TRBV29-1, with D unresolved. Looked up from germline, CDR1 is SQVTM and CDR2 is ANQGSEA. The CDR3 consists of 12 residues. Trimming removed 7 bases from V and 9 bases from J, with 18 bases in between. DNA of the CDR3: TGCAGCGACTCACAGAGCTCGGCGGCCCAGTACTTC. Translation gives CSDSQSSAAQYF.

The chain employs TRBV30 and TRBJ1-2, with D possibly matching TRBD1 (5 bases). Trimming pared 5 bases from V and 12 bases from J, leaving 16 bases between. CDR3 length equals 11 residues. The germline CDR1 and CDR2 sequences are GTSNPN and SVGIG (reference sequence). For the CDR3, the DNA is TGTGCCTGGGACGTCCGGGACTTTGACACCTTC. It is translated as CAWDVRDFDTF.

This chain uses TRBV6-2 or TRBV6-3 with TRBJ1-5, with D possibly being TRBD1 (5 bases). Germline CDR1 is MNHEY and CDR2 is SVGEGT. The CDR3 is made up of 15 amino acids. V gave up 2 bases and J gave up 5 bases, with 13 bases separating them. Here the CDR3 reads CASSYEQRGYQPQHF. The CDR3 DNA sequence: TGTGCCAGCAGTTACGAACAAAGGGGTTATCAGCCCCAGCATTTT.

This sequence joins TRBV20-1 and TRBJ1-1, with D possibly being TRBD1 (5 bases). This CDR3 has 14 residues. Trimming stripped 5 bases from V and 0 bases from J, with 13 bases between. Germline V gene data show CDR1 as DFQATT and CDR2 as SNEGSKA (reference sequence). This CDR3 reads CSADSGTMNTEAFF. The CDR3 coding sequence is TGCAGTGCTGATTCCGGGACGATGAACACTGAAGCTTTCTTT.

V gene TRBV30 combines with J gene TRBJ2-3, with D possibly matching TRBD1 (5 bases). The germline V and J ends were trimmed by 3 bases and 5 bases, with 9 bases remaining between them. The CDR3 is 12 residues long. The germline V gene encodes CDR1 GTSNPN and CDR2 SVGIG (reference sequence). The CDR3 region has the DNA TGTGCCTGGAGACAGGCCAAAGATACGCAGTATTTT. This codes for CAWRQAKDTQYF.

The rearrangement joins TRBV7-2 to TRBJ2-5; D not certain. V lost 1 base, J lost 5 bases, and 14 bases lay in between. The CDR3 is 15 residues long. The germline V gene encodes CDR1 SGHTA and CDR2 FQGNSA. The CDR3 sequence: CASSLVSGLLETQYF. For the CDR3, the DNA is TGTGCCAGCAGCTTAGTTTCTGGGCTCCTGGAGACCCAGTACTTC. Supplemented by reference TRBV7-2 and TRBJ2-5, the full variable domain reads GAGVSQSPSNKVTEKGKDVELRCDPISGHTALYWYRQSLGQGLEFLIYFQGNSAPDKSGLPSDRFSAERTGGSVSTLTIQRTQQEDSAVYLCASSLVSGLLETQYFGPGTRLLVL.

The chain has TRBV19 and TRBJ2-7, with a weak D call TRBD2 (5 bases). The CDR3 covers 12 residues. V shed 6 bases and J shed 2 bases, with 8 bases lying between them. CDR1 and CDR2 (germline): LNHDA, SQIVND (reference sequence). The CDR3 loop reads CASSGRAYEQYF. CDR3 bases: TGTGCCAGTAGCGGGCGGGCCTACGAGCAGTACTTC. Together with reference TRBV19 and TRBJ2-7, the CDR3 gives the full variable domain: DGGITQSPKYLFRKEGQNVTLSCEQNLNHDAMYWYRQDPGQGLRLIYYSQIVNDFQKGDIAEGYSVSREKKESFPLTVTSAQKNPTAFYLCASSGRAYEQYFGPGTRLTVT.

Only a few counts were recorded for this clonotype. The chain joins TRBV6-1 to TRBJ2-1, with 10 positions matching TRBD2. Germline V CDR1 and CDR2: MNHNS, SASEGT. Unmatched junction bases numbered 9, after V lost 4 bases and J lost 9 bases. This CDR3 has 15 residues. CDR3 amino acids: CASSAAGGPNVEQFF. The DNA for the CDR3 is TGTGCCAGCAGTGCAGCGGGAGGGCCGAACGTTGAGCAGTTCTTC.

The V call is TRBV11-3, the J call TRBJ2-7, with no clear D. V lost 5 bases to trimming and J lost 2 bases, with 13 bases between them. There are 14 residues in the CDR3. Germline V gives CDR1 SGHNT, CDR2 YENEEA. The DNA for the CDR3 is TGTGCCAGCAGCCATAGATTCGTCCCCTACGAGCAGTACTTC. Protein sequence: CASSHRFVPYEQYF.

This clonotype was picked up a small number of times. V usage is TRBV4-1 and J usage is TRBJ1-5; D gene uncertain. CDR1 and CDR2 (germline): MGHRA, YSYEKL. With 5 bases removed from V and 0 bases from J, the gap between germline ends came to 14 bases. The CDR3 spans 16 residues. The chain's CDR3 is CASSAQQLPSNQPQHF. CDR3 DNA: TGCGCCAGCAGCGCCCAACAGCTTCCTAGCAATCAGCCCCAGCATTTT.